A single sample gave rise to the 29 T cell receptor beta chains below, sequenced in a study of T cell responses to AZD1222 COVID-19 vaccine. Some clones are missing from TCRdb's copy, which holds only in-frame ones; the method was immunoSEQ multiplex PCR. The table has about 110,000 clones, 80% to 95% seen once. Sequenced material: peripheral blood, taken on day 0 of AZD1222 vaccination. These TCRs come from an adult in good health.

This chain uses TRBV2 with TRBJ1-5; 10 nucleotides line up with TRBD1. V lost 8 bases and J lost 6; bases outside the gene matches: 4. Germline values: CDR1 SNHLY, CDR2 FYNNEI. The CDR3 has 13 residues. CDR3 residues: CASQTGGFQPQHF. The CDR3 DNA reads TGTGCCAGCCAGACAGGGGGCTTTCAGCCCCAGCATTTT.

This clone has a single count. This sequence joins TRBV9 and TRBJ1-4; 7 nucleotides match TRBD1. CDR1 SGDLS and CDR2 YYNGEE come from the germline V gene. Trimming took 3 bases from V and 7 from J; bases not matched to a gene: 6. This CDR3 region has 14 residues. CDR3 sequence reads: CASSGQGWSEKLFF. For the CDR3, the DNA is TGTGCCAGCAGCGGACAGGGATGGAGTGAAAAACTGTTTTTT.

The chain uses TRBV11-2 and TRBJ1-6; D is unresolved. CDR1 is SGHAT and CDR2 is FQNNGV in the germline V gene. Trimming took off 5 bases at V and 7 bases at J, with 6 bases between the two ends. CDR3 length: 12 residues. The CDR3 nucleotides read TGTGCCAGCAGCCCCACGAATTCACCCCTCCACTTT. Translated, it gives CASSPTNSPLHF.

The J gene is TRBJ2-5, the V gene TRBV25-1; D is undetermined. CDR1 is MGHDK and CDR2 is SYGVNS in the germline V gene. This CDR3 region has 14 residues. V lost 1 base, J lost 5 bases, and 11 bases lay in between. CDR3 protein: CASSEFSDRETQYF. In DNA, the CDR3 is TGTGCCAGCAGTGAATTTTCGGACCGGGAGACCCAGTACTTC.

This chain joins TRBV19 and TRBJ2-3; D may be TRBD1 or TRBD2 (7 bases each). This CDR3 has 14 residues. Germline CDR1 LNHDA, CDR2 SQIVND (reference sequence). Trimming removed 9 bases at V and 2 bases at J, with 15 bases between. CDR3: CASQGGRSTDTQYF. CDR3 nucleotides: TGTGCCAGCCAGGGGGGGCGGTCCACAGATACGCAGTATTTT. Drawing the rest from reference TRBV19 and TRBJ2-3, the complete variable domain is DGGITQSPKYLFRKEGQNVTLSCEQNLNHDAMYWYRQDPGQGLRLIYYSQIVNDFQKGDIAEGYSVSREKKESFPLTVTSAQKNPTAFYLCASQGGRSTDTQYFGPGTRLTVL.

This clone was observed a handful of times. The chain recombines TRBV9 with TRBJ2-5, with D perhaps matching TRBD1 (5 bases). CDR3 size: 13 residues. V was pared by 0 bases and J by 5 bases, with 8 bases between. The germline V gene encodes CDR1 SGDLS and CDR2 YYNGEE. The CDR3 loop is CASSVGGAETQYF. CDR3 DNA: TGTGCCAGCAGCGTAGGGGGCGCGGAGACCCAGTACTTC.

This chain joins TRBV30 and TRBJ1-2; 7 nucleotides align to TRBD1. This CDR3 region has 13 residues. With V trimmed by 0 bases and J by 3 bases, 1 base remained unmatched. The V gene's germline CDR1 is GTSNPN and CDR2 SVGIG (reference sequence). CDR3 in amino acids: CAWSVGGDYGYTF. CDR3 in DNA: TGTGCCTGGAGTGTAGGGGGCGACTATGGCTACACCTTC.

The chain has TRBV27 and TRBJ2-7, with a tentative D call TRBD2 (5 bases). V was pared by 3 bases and J by 2 bases, with 14 bases between. Germline V gene lookup returns CDR1 MNHEY and CDR2 SMNVEV (reference sequence). This CDR3 comprises 15 residues. CDR3 sequence (DNA): TGTGCCAGCAGTTTCATTCCCTACGGGGCCTACGAGCAGTACTTC. Translated, it gives CASSFIPYGAYEQYF.

On this clone: The sample has other DNA sequences that encode this CDR3 too. The gene calls are TRBV6-5 and TRBJ2-1; D is undetermined. Germline V gene data show CDR1 as MNHEY and CDR2 as SVGAGI. Trimming stripped 0 bases from V and 4 bases from J, with 13 bases between. The CDR3 covers 16 residues. CDR3 region: CASSYSNRGAYNEQFF. CDR3 sequence (DNA): TGTGCCAGCAGTTACTCGAATCGCGGCGCGTACAATGAGCAGTTCTTC.

The chain recombines TRBV4-1 with TRBJ1-2, with 11 nucleotides matching TRBD1. Germline CDR1 MGHRA, CDR2 YSYEKL. The V and J ends lost 6 bases and 5 bases, in that order; junction bases with no gene match: 11. The CDR3 totals 16 residues. CDR3 sequence: CASSPKRDRGEYGYTF. CDR3 DNA sequence: TGCGCCAGCAGTCCTAAACGGGACAGGGGGGAGTATGGCTACACCTTC.

This clone was observed a few times. J is TRBJ1-6 and V is TRBV14; no reliable D call. The germline CDR1 and CDR2 sequences are SGHDN and FVKESK. The CDR3 extends over 17 amino acids. Trimming took 1 base from V and 0 from J, leaving 10 bases between them. The CDR3 here is CASSQALTSSYNSPLHF. The DNA for the CDR3 is TGTGCCAGCAGCCAAGCTCTTACCAGCTCCTATAATTCACCCCTCCACTTT.

The V gene is TRBV12-3 or TRBV12-4, the J gene TRBJ2-1; D may match TRBD1 or TRBD2 (5 bases each). This CDR3 contains 12 residues. V was cut by 1 base and J by 7 bases, with 5 bases left in between. CDR3: CASSLGGNEQFF. Written as DNA, the CDR3 is TGTGCCAGCAGTTTAGGGGGGAATGAGCAGTTCTTC.

V usage is TRBV3-1 (or the pseudogene TRBV3-2) and J usage is TRBJ1-1, with D hard to call. Trimming stripped 4 bases from V and 2 bases from J, with 17 bases between. Germline CDR1 LGHDT, CDR2 YNNKEL (reference sequence). The CDR3 is 16 amino acids. For the CDR3, the DNA is TGTGCCAGCAGCCTCCGCTGGGCAGCTCAAAACACTGAAGCTTTCTTT. It specifies CASSLRWAAQNTEAFF.

In this sample, this clone turned up once. The rearrangement links TRBV5-1 to TRBJ1-2; D gene ambiguous. CDR3 length: 13 residues. Trimming took 1 base from V and 3 from J, leaving 7 bases between them. Germline CDR1 reads SGHRS; CDR2 reads YFSETQ. The CDR3 region is CASSLRGDYGYTF. CDR3 nucleotides: TGCGCCAGCAGCTTGCGGGGAGACTATGGCTACACCTTC.

The J gene is TRBJ1-2, the V gene TRBV6-5; D might be TRBD1 (5 bases). The CDR3 spans 13 residues. The V gene lost 4 bases and the J gene lost 4 bases, with 10 bases spanning the gap. Germline-derived CDR1 and CDR2 are MNHEY and SVGAGI. This CDR3 is CASSSGEFYGYTF. CDR3 in DNA: TGTGCCAGCAGTTCGGGGGAATTCTATGGCTACACCTTC.

This clone was detected once. This chain connects TRBV4-3 to TRBJ1-2, with D possibly TRBD1 on 5 matching bases. With 0 bases removed from V and 4 bases from J, the gap between germline ends came to 15 bases. Germline CDR1 reads LGHNA; CDR2 reads YSLEER. CDR3 size: 16 residues. CDR3 coding DNA: TGCGCCAGCAGCCAAGATCCGCAGGGCGGTACCTATGGCTACACCTTC. Its translation is CASSQDPQGGTYGYTF.

The chain recombines TRBV7-9 with TRBJ2-3; tentative D call: TRBD2 (5 bases). This CDR3 is built from 14 residues. Germline values: CDR1 SEHNR, CDR2 FQNEAQ (reference sequence). Trimming left V 5 bases short and J 2 bases short, with 11 bases between. DNA for the CDR3: TGTGCCAGCAGCCTTGGACTTGCCACAGATACGCAGTATTTT. Protein sequence: CASSLGLATDTQYF. Complete variable domain (other parts from reference TRBV7-9 and TRBJ2-3): DTGVSQNPRHKITKRGQNVTFRCDPISEHNRLYWYRQTLGQGPEFLTYFQNEAQLEKSRLLSDRFSAERPKGSFSTLEIQRTEQGDSAMYLCASSLGLATDTQYFGPGTRLTVL.

The rearrangement uses TRBV30 and TRBJ1-3, with D uncertain. The germline V and J ends were trimmed by 4 bases and 2 bases, with 9 bases remaining between them. Germline V lookup: CDR1 GTSNPN, CDR2 SVGIG (reference sequence). This CDR3 is 13 amino acids long. DNA for the CDR3: TGTGCCTGGACCTCCCTCGCTGGAAACACCATATATTTT. Translating gives CAWTSLAGNTIYF.

The chain links TRBV6-6 to TRBJ1-3; TRBD1 aligns across 7 bases. This CDR3 has 15 amino acids. In germline, CDR1 is MNHNY, CDR2 SVGAGI (reference sequence). With V trimmed by 6 bases and J by 0 bases, 5 bases remained unmatched. The CDR3 DNA follows: TGTGCCAGCAGCCCTAGGGGGCTCTCTGGAAACACCATATATTTT. This translates into CASSPRGLSGNTIYF.

The chain uses TRBV5-1 and TRBJ2-3; 12 positions match TRBD2. Per the germline V gene, CDR1 is SGHRS and CDR2 is YFSETQ. V shed 3 bases and J 6 bases; nucleotides not matched to a gene: 8. The CDR3 has 16 residues. The chain's CDR3 is CASSSQTSGSVDTQYF. CDR3 DNA: TGCGCCAGCAGCTCACAGACTAGCGGGAGTGTTGATACGCAGTATTTT.

This sequence joins TRBV19 and TRBJ2-7; D assignment may be TRBD1 or TRBD2 (5 bases each). Trimming pared 2 bases from V and 3 bases from J, leaving 14 bases between. Per germline, CDR1 LNHDA and CDR2 SQIVND (reference sequence). This CDR3 contains 15 residues. DNA for the CDR3: TGTGCCAGTAGTATAAGGGGTAGAGGGATCTACGAGCAGTACTTC. Encoded protein: CASSIRGRGIYEQYF.

Concerning this clone itself: The junction does not match germline at one end; this may be a read error. V gene TRBV7-8 combines with J gene TRBJ2-7; possibly TRBD2 for D (5 bases). CDR3 size: 12 residues. The germline V gene has CDR1 SGHVS and CDR2 FQNEAQ. CDR3 in DNA: TGTGCCAGCAGCCCCGGACTCGCTCTCCCCCAATTC. Its translation: CASSPGLALPQF.

The CDR3 here is CASSKGGEYGYTF. CDR3 DNA: TGTGCCAGTAGTAAAGGGGGCGAGTATGGCTACACCTTC. The chain recombines TRBV19 with TRBJ1-2; 7 bases agree with TRBD1. J was trimmed by 5 bases and V by 4 bases; bases with no gene match: 4. Germline lookup yields CDR1 LNHDA and CDR2 SQIVND (reference sequence). The CDR3 spans 13 residues.

This clone is a singleton in its sample. The J gene is TRBJ2-7, the V gene TRBV21-1; the D call TRBD2 from the table was never checked on the DNA. TRBV21-1 is an annotated pseudogene. This CDR3 comprises 15 residues. The CDR3: CASSIPEAGEYEQYF. The CDR3 DNA sequence: TGTGCCAGCAGCATTCCCGAAGCGGGAGAGTACGAGCAGTACTTC.

The genes are TRBV25-1 and TRBJ2-1, with D perhaps matching TRBD1 or TRBD2 (6 bases each). The ends were cut back, 6 bases at V and 7 bases at J, with 19 bases in the middle. The CDR3 has 15 residues. Looked up from germline, CDR1 is MGHDK and CDR2 is SYGVNS. The CDR3 protein is CASSPGGSVRNEQFF. CDR3 in DNA: TGTGCCAGCAGCCCCGGGGGCTCCGTAAGAAATGAGCAGTTCTTC.

The V and J genes are TRBV28 and TRBJ1-1; 7 bases are a match to TRBD1. The CDR3 spans 13 residues. CDR1 MDHEN and CDR2 SYDVKM come from the germline V gene. V lost 10 bases to trimming and J lost 0 bases; unmatched junction nucleotides: 5. CDR3 sequence: CATAGGLNTEAFF. The CDR3 nucleotides read TGTGCCACCGCAGGGGGATTGAACACTGAAGCTTTCTTT.

This clone was observed a handful of times. The chain recombines TRBV28 with TRBJ1-2; no clear D. There are 12 residues in the CDR3. CDR1 and CDR2 from the germline V gene are MDHEN and SYDVKM. The V end was cut by 5 bases, the J end by 8 bases, with 12 bases between. The CDR3 bases are TGTGCCAGCAGTGAACAGCGGTACGGCTACACCTTC. Translation gives CASSEQRYGYTF.

V and J are TRBV7-9 and TRBJ1-5, with unresolved D. From germline, CDR1 is SEHNR and CDR2 FQNEAQ (reference sequence). This CDR3 contains 14 residues. Trimming left V 5 bases short and J 0 bases short, with 8 bases between. CDR3 protein: CASSPSGSNQPQHF. The DNA of the CDR3 is TGTGCCAGCAGCCCCTCGGGTAGCAATCAGCCCCAGCATTTT.

V is TRBV6-5 and J is TRBJ2-2, with 7 positions matching TRBD1. With V trimmed by 4 bases and J by 3 bases, 8 bases remained unmatched. The CDR3 runs 16 residues. Germline loops: CDR1 MNHEY, CDR2 SVGAGI. The CDR3 loop is CASSSNRGHYTGELFF. The CDR3 DNA follows: TGTGCCAGCAGTTCTAACAGGGGTCATTACACCGGGGAGCTGTTTTTT.